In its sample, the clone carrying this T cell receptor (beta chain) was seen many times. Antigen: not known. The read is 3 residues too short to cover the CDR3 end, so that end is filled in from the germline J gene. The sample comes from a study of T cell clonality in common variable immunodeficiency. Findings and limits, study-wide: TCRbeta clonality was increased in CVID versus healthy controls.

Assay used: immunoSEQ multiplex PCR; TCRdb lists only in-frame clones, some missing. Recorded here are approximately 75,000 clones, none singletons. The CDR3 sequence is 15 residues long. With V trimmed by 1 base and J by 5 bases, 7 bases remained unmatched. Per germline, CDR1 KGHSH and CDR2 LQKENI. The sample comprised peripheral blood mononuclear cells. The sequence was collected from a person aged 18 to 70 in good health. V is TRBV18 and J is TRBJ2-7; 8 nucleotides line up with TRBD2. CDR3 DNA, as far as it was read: TGTGCCAGCTCACCACGGAGCGGGAGAATCGACGAG. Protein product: CASSPRSGRIDE. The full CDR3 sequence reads CASSPRSGRIDEQYF.